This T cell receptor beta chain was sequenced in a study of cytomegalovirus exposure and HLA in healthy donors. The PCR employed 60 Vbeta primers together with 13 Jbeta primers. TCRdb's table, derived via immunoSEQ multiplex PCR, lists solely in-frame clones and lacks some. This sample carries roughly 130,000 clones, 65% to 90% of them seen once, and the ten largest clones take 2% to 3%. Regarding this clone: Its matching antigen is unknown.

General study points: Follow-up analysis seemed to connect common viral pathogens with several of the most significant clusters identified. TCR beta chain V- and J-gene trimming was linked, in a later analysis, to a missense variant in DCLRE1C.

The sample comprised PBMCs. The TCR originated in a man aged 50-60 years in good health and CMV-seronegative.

The chain's CDR3 is CASSLDGRGNTEAFF. In DNA, the CDR3 is TGTGCCAGCAGCTTAGATGGTAGAGGGAACACTGAAGCTTTCTTT. The V and J genes are TRBV13 and TRBJ1-1; D gene unclear. The germline V and J ends were trimmed by 1 base and 1 base, with 10 bases remaining between them. This CDR3 contains 15 residues. Germline CDR1 PRHDT, CDR2 FYEKMQ (reference sequence).